The 5 T cell receptor beta chains in this list originate from one sample, sequenced in a study of blood T cell repertoires in COVID-19. Using immunoSEQ multiplex PCR, the repertoire was profiled, and TCRdb retains in-frame clones only, with some absent. The repertoire holds under 85,000 clones, with approximately 80% as singletons. What was sequenced was peripheral blood. These receptors were collected from a man aged 25 to 40 with COVID-19, enrolled during active disease.

The rearrangement uses TRBV19 and TRBJ1-3, with a weak D call TRBD1 (6 bases). Per germline, CDR1 LNHDA and CDR2 SQIVND (reference sequence). The CDR3 consists of 15 residues. Trimming shortened V by 4 bases and J by 4 bases, and 14 bases separated the two germline ends. The CDR3 loop reads CASSKTGLSGNTIYF. Here the CDR3 DNA reads TGTGCCAGTAGTAAGACAGGCCTGTCCGGAAACACCATATATTTT.

J is TRBJ1-1 and V is TRBV24-1; D is uncertain. This CDR3 has 12 amino acids. Germline assignment: CDR1 KGHDR and CDR2 SFDVKD. V was cut by 4 bases and J by 1 base, with 3 bases left in between. CDR3 coding DNA: TGTGCCACCAGTGACCAGAACACTGAAGCTTTCTTT. The encoded protein is CATSDQNTEAFF.

This chain connects TRBV19 to TRBJ1-1; TRBD1 is a possible D gene (6 bases). Germline CDR1 LNHDA, CDR2 SQIVND (reference sequence). This CDR3 is 14 amino acids long. With 3 bases removed from V and 1 base from J, the gap between germline ends came to 9 bases. CDR3 protein: CASSIGGENTEAFF. The CDR3 DNA follows: TGTGCCAGTAGTATTGGGGGCGAGAACACTGAAGCTTTCTTT.

V usage is TRBV7-9 and J usage is TRBJ2-5; 7 nucleotides agree with TRBD1. The ends lost 5 bases at V and 3 bases at J; junction bases unmatched: 15. This CDR3 is built from 17 residues. The germline V gene encodes CDR1 SEHNR and CDR2 FQNEAQ (reference sequence). CDR3 in amino acids: CASSPPVSRGPKETQYF. The CDR3 nucleotides are TGTGCCAGCAGCCCTCCCGTCTCGAGGGGGCCGAAAGAGACCCAGTACTTC.

The rearrangement joins TRBV27 to TRBJ2-3; D not resolved. CDR3 length: 14 amino acids. CDR1 is MNHEY and CDR2 is SMNVEV in the germline V gene (reference sequence). V lost 0 bases to trimming and J lost 6 bases, with 10 bases between them. The CDR3 region has the DNA TGTGCCAGCAGTTTATCTCCGGTCGGGGATACGCAGTATTTT. It codes for CASSLSPVGDTQYF.